The entry below gives a single T cell receptor beta chain sequence along with its context. The data were taken from a study of control samples from healthy donors and cancer patients. The method was immunoSEQ multiplex PCR; TCRdb's version includes in-frame clones alone and lacks a portion of them. The profile shows 150,000 to 200,000 clones, 90% to 95% of them singletons. Trimming took off 5 bases at V and 8 bases at J, with 15 bases between the two ends. The CDR3 is made up of 13 amino acids. The specimen sequenced was blood. This TCR came from a woman aged 55-75 years in good health. This chain connects TRBV12-3 or TRBV12-4 to TRBJ1-2; D unresolved. CDR3 in amino acids: CASSPGSRSGYTF. The DNA of the CDR3 is TGTGCCAGCAGTCCTGGGTCTCGGAGCGGCTACACCTTC.